This TCR beta chain was retrieved from a study of graft-versus-host responses after intestinal transplantation. The table came from immunoSEQ multiplex PCR; TCRdb's copy has only in-frame clones and leaves some out. The data contain roughly 56,000 clones, around nine tenths of them singletons. The CDR3 runs to 14 residues. The V gene's germline CDR1 is SGHDN and CDR2 FVKESK. V lost 3 bases and J lost 8, with 15 bases in between. The source of this sequence is a human patient who received an intestinal transplant, so some T cells may come from the graft donor. V usage is TRBV14 and J usage is TRBJ2-3; D is undetermined. Source: PBMCs, taken roughly 120 days after intestinal transplantation. The CDR3 coding sequence is TGTGCCAGCAGCCAGCTACCCGACTTCATTACGCAGTATTTT. Translation: CASSQLPDFITQYF.